Following are 21 T cell receptor beta chains from one sample sequenced in a study of blood T cells in healthy people across ages. It was with a sample-barcoded 5' primer and a J-beta primer mix that a second PCR of roughly 7 to 12 cycles was run. In TCRdb, the 5' RACE reads were re-called with MiXCR into one record per CDR3 protein. The sample consists of about 1,400,000 distinct CDR3 sequences, roughly 64% of them appearing once. Sequencing was carried out using blood. Receptor source: a man between 18 and 35 years old in good health.

The V and J genes are TRBV9 and TRBJ2-3; perhaps TRBD1 as D (5 bases). Trimming took 2 bases from V and 8 from J, leaving 15 bases between them. CDR3 length equals 14 residues. The germline gives CDR1 SGDLS, CDR2 YYNGEE. Here the CDR3 DNA reads TGTGCCAGCAGCGTTGGAAACACAGGATCTACGCAGTATTTT. It specifies CASSVGNTGSTQYF.

V gene TRBV7-2 combines with J gene TRBJ1-1, with no clear D. Germline V gene data show CDR1 as SGHTA and CDR2 as FQGNSA. The CDR3 has 16 residues. Trimming shortened V by 2 bases and J by 6 bases, and 19 bases separated the two germline ends. As DNA, the CDR3 is TGTGCCAGCAGCTTATCCCTAGGCGACTTTGGCCCTGAAGCTTTCTTT. Its translation: CASSLSLGDFGPEAFF.

This clonotype was recorded a few times. The chain is built from TRBV20-1 and TRBJ2-1; unclear D gene. The ends were cut back, 6 bases at V and 7 bases at J, with 13 bases in the middle. Germline V gene data show CDR1 as DFQATT and CDR2 as SNEGSKA (reference sequence). This CDR3 region has 12 residues. The CDR3 reads CSASPGMNEQFF. The DNA for the CDR3 is TGCAGTGCCAGCCCAGGAATGAATGAGCAGTTCTTC.

The chain recombines TRBV29-1 with TRBJ2-5; D is possibly TRBD1 (5 bases). The end of the DNA is better explained by TRBJ2-7, so the J call may be wrong. Per the germline V gene, CDR1 is SQVTM and CDR2 is ANQGSEA. The CDR3 extends over 11 amino acids. CDR3 coding DNA: TGCAGCGGTGTTTCAGGGCACGAGCAGTACTTC. It yields the protein CSGVSGHEQYF.

The rearrangement joins TRBV4-1 to TRBJ2-7; 10 bases fit TRBD2. This CDR3 has 16 residues. V shed 4 bases and J 5 bases; nucleotides not matched to a gene: 11. Germline V gene lookup returns CDR1 MGHRA and CDR2 YSYEKL. The CDR3 loop is CASSPGLGLAADEQYF. The CDR3 coding sequence is TGCGCCAGCAGCCCCGGCCTCGGACTAGCGGCGGACGAGCAGTACTTC.

The V and J genes are TRBV11-3 and TRBJ2-3; D call uncertain. Germline values: CDR1 SGHNT, CDR2 YENEEA. V lost 4 bases to trimming and J lost 6 bases, with 17 bases between them. This CDR3 spans 15 amino acids. CDR3 amino acids: CASSSGGSLRDTQYF. DNA of the CDR3: TGTGCCAGCAGCTCCGGCGGCTCTCTACGGGATACGCAGTATTTT.

This clonotype showed up just once. The genes are TRBV11-2 and TRBJ1-2; 7 bases are a match to TRBD1. This CDR3 comprises 13 residues. Looked up from germline, CDR1 is SGHAT and CDR2 is FQNNGV. V shed 10 bases, J shed 3 bases, and the junction held 8 bases outside the gene matches. CDR3 coding DNA: TGTGCCACTACAGTTGGGACAGACTATGGCTACACCTTC. Its translation: CATTVGTDYGYTF. The full variable domain, with the rest looked up from reference TRBV11-2 and TRBJ1-2, is EAGVAQSPRYKIIEKRQSVAFWCNPISGHATLYWYQQILGQGPKLLIQFQNNGVVDDSQLPKDRFSAERLKGVDSTLKIQPAKLEDSAVYLCATTVGTDYGYTFGSGTRLTVV.

V usage is TRBV12-3 or TRBV12-4 and J usage is TRBJ1-1, with D uncertain. This CDR3 region has 14 residues. V was clipped by 3 bases and J by 2 bases, with 10 bases between them. CDR3 DNA sequence: TGTGCCAGCAGTTTGACGGAGGGAAACACTGAAGCTTTCTTT. Its translation is CASSLTEGNTEAFF.

This chain connects TRBV27 to TRBJ2-7, with TRBD2 matching over 13 bases. The end of the DNA aligns better with TRBJ2-5, so the J call may be wrong. Germline lookup yields CDR1 MNHEY and CDR2 SMNVEV (reference sequence). CDR3 length: 16 residues. For the CDR3, the DNA is TGTGCCAGCAGTCTGAGACTAGCGGGGGGTGGAGAGACCCAGTACTTC. Protein product: CASSLRLAGGGETQYF.

The chain employs TRBV7-2 and TRBJ1-4; D is unresolved. The V and J ends lost 2 bases and 5 bases respectively, with 15 bases between them. The CDR3 has 16 residues. CDR1 and CDR2 from the germline V gene are SGHTA and FQGNSA. The chain's CDR3 is CASSLTPDGPNEKLFF. The CDR3 region has the DNA TGTGCCAGCAGCTTAACGCCTGACGGGCCAAATGAAAAACTGTTTTTT. The full variable domain, its missing parts supplied by reference TRBV7-2 and TRBJ1-4, is GAGVSQSPSNKVTEKGKDVELRCDPISGHTALYWYRQSLGQGLEFLIYFQGNSAPDKSGLPSDRFSAERTGGSVSTLTIQRTQQEDSAVYLCASSLTPDGPNEKLFFGSGTQLSVL.

The chain uses TRBV7-2 and TRBJ2-2; D remains ambiguous. This CDR3 is built from 13 residues. Germline V gene sequence: CDR1 SGHTA, CDR2 FQGNSA. V lost 10 bases to trimming and J lost 1 base, with 10 bases between them. The CDR3, as DNA: TGTGCCAACCTAAAGGGGAACACCGGGGAGCTGTTTTTT. This codes for CANLKGNTGELFF.

This clonotype appeared a few times. V is TRBV15 and J is TRBJ1-5; D unresolved. From germline, CDR1 is LNHNV and CDR2 YYDKDF (reference sequence). Trimming stripped 0 bases from V and 7 bases from J, with 13 bases between. The CDR3 has 15 amino acids. For the CDR3, the DNA is TGTGCCACCAGCAGAGATCTGGGTATGGGGCAGCCCCAGCATTTT. Protein: CATSRDLGMGQPQHF.

The V and J genes are TRBV6-6 and TRBJ1-2, with D possibly TRBD1 on 6 matching bases. The CDR3 is 13 amino acids. Germline V gene lookup returns CDR1 MNHNY and CDR2 SVGAGI (reference sequence). V shed 6 bases and J shed 4 bases, with 12 bases lying between them. The CDR3 is CASSPQGFYGYTF. The CDR3 DNA follows: TGTGCCAGCAGCCCACAGGGTTTCTATGGCTACACCTTC.

This clonotype has a handful of counts. The rearrangement links TRBV20-1 to TRBJ2-1, with 7 bases that match TRBD1. The CDR3 extends over 12 amino acids. CDR1 and CDR2 from the germline V gene are DFQATT and SNEGSKA (reference sequence). J was trimmed by 7 bases and V by 2 bases; bases with no gene match: 2. The CDR3 DNA sequence: TGCAGTGCTAGAACGGGACAGAATGAGCAGTTCTTC. Encoded protein: CSARTGQNEQFF.

The table lists this clonotype with a few counts. The chain uses TRBV13 and TRBJ2-4; tentatively, D is TRBD1 (6 bases). The J call may be faulty, since TRBJ2-7 better matches the DNA end. CDR3 length: 13 amino acids. Germline loops: CDR1 PRHDT, CDR2 FYEKMQ (reference sequence). The CDR3 DNA sequence: TGTGCCAGCAGCCCTGTAAGAGGGGGCGAGCAGTACTTC. This codes for CASSPVRGGEQYF.

This chain connects TRBV4-1 to TRBJ2-7; a weak D match, TRBD1 (6 bases). The CDR3 sequence is 15 residues long. V gave up 1 base and J gave up 3 bases, with 13 bases separating them. Germline V lookup: CDR1 MGHRA, CDR2 YSYEKL. This chain's CDR3 is CASSQGGGPYYEQYF. The CDR3, as DNA: TGCGCCAGCAGCCAAGGAGGGGGACCCTACTACGAGCAGTACTTC.

V gene TRBV7-8 combines with J gene TRBJ1-5, with TRBD1 matching 10 bases. Trimming took 10 bases from V and 5 from J; bases not matched to a gene: 20. Germline assignment: CDR1 SGHVS and CDR2 FQNEAQ. CDR3 length: 18 amino acids. The CDR3 DNA follows: TGTGCCACCGGGACAGGGGAAGGAAATCTTGAATTATATCAGCCCCAGCATTTT. Residues: CATGTGEGNLELYQPQHF.

This chain links TRBV20-1 with TRBJ2-4; tentatively, D is TRBD1 (6 bases). This CDR3 comprises 12 residues. V was shortened by 3 bases and J by 13 bases, with 16 bases between the two germline ends. Germline V CDR1 and CDR2: DFQATT, SNEGSKA (reference sequence). Here the CDR3 DNA reads TGCAGTGCTAGCAGGGGACAAGAGGCCCAGTACTTC. Protein sequence: CSASRGQEAQYF.

This sequence joins TRBV28 and TRBJ2-4; weak D call: TRBD2 (7 bases). The J call may be faulty, since TRBJ2-7 better matches the DNA end. In germline, CDR1 is MDHEN, CDR2 SYDVKM. The CDR3 is 15 amino acids. The CDR3 region has the DNA TGTGCCAGCAGTTTTCGGGGGGACACAACCTACGAGCAGTACTTC. Its translation is CASSFRGDTTYEQYF.

This clonotype was counted a few times. The chain carries TRBV5-1 and TRBJ1-1; no firm D call. The CDR3 is 14 amino acids. With 3 bases removed from V and 6 bases from J, the gap between germline ends came to 15 bases. Germline CDR1 reads SGHRS; CDR2 reads YFSETQ. The CDR3: CASSWTSPPSEAFF. The CDR3 DNA is TGCGCCAGCAGCTGGACGAGCCCGCCGTCTGAAGCTTTCTTT.

V and J are TRBV20-1 and TRBJ2-6; TRBD1 matches 7 bases. The CDR3 has 20 residues. CDR1 and CDR2 from the germline V gene are DFQATT and SNEGSKA (reference sequence). V lost 0 bases to trimming and J lost 0 bases; unmatched junction nucleotides: 14. The CDR3 DNA is TGCAGTGCTAGAGACTCCTTTCCGGGACAGTCTACCTCTGGGGCCAACGTCCTGACTTTC. The encoded protein is CSARDSFPGQSTSGANVLTF.